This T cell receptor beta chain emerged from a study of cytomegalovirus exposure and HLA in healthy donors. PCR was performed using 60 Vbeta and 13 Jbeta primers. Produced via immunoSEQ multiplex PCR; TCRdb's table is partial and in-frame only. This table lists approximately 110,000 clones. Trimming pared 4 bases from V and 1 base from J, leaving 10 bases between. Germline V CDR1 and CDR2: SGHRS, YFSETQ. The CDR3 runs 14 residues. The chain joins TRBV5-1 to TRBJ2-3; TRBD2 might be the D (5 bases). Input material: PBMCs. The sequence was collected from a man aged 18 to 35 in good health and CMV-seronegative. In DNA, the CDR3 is TGCGCCAGCAGCCTTCTAGCTCGCACAGATACGCAGTATTTT. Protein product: CASSLLARTDTQYF.